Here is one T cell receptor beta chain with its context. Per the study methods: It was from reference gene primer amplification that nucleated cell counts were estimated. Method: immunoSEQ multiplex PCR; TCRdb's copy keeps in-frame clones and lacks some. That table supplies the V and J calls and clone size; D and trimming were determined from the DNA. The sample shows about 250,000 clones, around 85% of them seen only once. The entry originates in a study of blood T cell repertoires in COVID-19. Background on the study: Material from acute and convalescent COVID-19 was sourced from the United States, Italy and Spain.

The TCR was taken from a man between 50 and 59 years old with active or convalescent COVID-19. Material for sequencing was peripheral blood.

CDR3 coding DNA: TGTGCCAGCAGCCCCCTTGCGGGAGCTTGGAATGAGCAGTTCTTC. This codes for CASSPLAGAWNEQFF. The chain has TRBV5-5 and TRBJ2-1; 7 nucleotides agree with TRBD2. Germline-derived CDR1 and CDR2 are SGHKS and YYEKEE (reference sequence). V was clipped by 4 bases and J by 7 bases; unmatched bases: 11. The CDR3 is 15 amino acids.